What follows describes a single TCR beta chain. The antigen remains undetermined. Germline trimming cut 5 bases from V and 6 bases from J; bases unmatched to any gene: 7. Germline V gene lookup returns CDR1 MNHNY and CDR2 SVGAGI (reference sequence). The CDR3 has 15 amino acids. The data belong to a study of cytomegalovirus exposure and HLA in healthy donors. Points from the study as a whole: An analysis done earlier found most TCR beta V segments productive about 90% or about 30% of the time.

The primer mix had 60 Vbeta and 13 Jbeta primers. Clones were sequenced by immunoSEQ multiplex PCR, and TCRdb holds only the in-frame ones, with some missing. The table lists under 200,000 clones, approximately 77% of them singletons, with roughly 7.3% in the top ten. All donors participated as healthy donors of bone marrow. Sequenced input: PBMCs. The chain combines TRBV6-6 with TRBJ1-6, with 7 positions matching TRBD1. The clonotype originates from a male donor in good health and CMV-seropositive. The CDR3 DNA follows: TGTGCCAGCAGTCCCGACAGGGTCCTTAATTCACCCCTCCACTTT. The encoded protein is CASSPDRVLNSPLHF.